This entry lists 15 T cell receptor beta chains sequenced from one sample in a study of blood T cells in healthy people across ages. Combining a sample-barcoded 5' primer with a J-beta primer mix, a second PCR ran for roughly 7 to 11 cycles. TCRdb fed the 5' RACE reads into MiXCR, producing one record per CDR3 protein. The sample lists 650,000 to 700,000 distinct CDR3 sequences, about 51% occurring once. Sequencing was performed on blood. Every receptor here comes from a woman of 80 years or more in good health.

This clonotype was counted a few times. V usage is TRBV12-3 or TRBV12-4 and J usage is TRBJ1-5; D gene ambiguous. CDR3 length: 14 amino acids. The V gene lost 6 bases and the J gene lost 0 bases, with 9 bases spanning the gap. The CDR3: CASSQDNSNQPQHF. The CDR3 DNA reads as TGTGCCAGCAGCCAGGATAATAGCAATCAGCCCCAGCATTTT.

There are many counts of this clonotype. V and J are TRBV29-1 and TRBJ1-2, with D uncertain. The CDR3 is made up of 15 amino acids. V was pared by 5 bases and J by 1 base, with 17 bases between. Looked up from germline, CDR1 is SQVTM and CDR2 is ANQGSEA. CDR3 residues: CSVPRPPANNYGYTF. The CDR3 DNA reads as TGCAGCGTTCCTCGACCACCCGCTAATAACTATGGCTACACCTTC.

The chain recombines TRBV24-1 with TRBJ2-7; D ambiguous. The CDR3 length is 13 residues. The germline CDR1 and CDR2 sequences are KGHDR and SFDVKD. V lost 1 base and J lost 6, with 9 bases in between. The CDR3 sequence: CATSDLKGLEQYF. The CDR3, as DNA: TGTGCCACCAGTGATTTAAAAGGGCTCGAGCAGTACTTC.

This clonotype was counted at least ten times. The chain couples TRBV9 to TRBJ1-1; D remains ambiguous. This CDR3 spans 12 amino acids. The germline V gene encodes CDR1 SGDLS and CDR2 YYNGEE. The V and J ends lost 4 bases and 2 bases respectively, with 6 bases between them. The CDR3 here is CASSPLNTEAFF. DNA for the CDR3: TGTGCCAGCAGCCCCCTAAACACTGAAGCTTTCTTT.

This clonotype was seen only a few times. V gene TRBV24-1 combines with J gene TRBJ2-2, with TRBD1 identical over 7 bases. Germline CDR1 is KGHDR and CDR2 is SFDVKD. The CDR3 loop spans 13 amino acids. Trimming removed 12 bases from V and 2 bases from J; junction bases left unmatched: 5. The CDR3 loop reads CAARDRNTGELFF. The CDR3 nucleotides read TGTGCCGCCCGGGACAGAAACACCGGGGAGCTGTTTTTT.

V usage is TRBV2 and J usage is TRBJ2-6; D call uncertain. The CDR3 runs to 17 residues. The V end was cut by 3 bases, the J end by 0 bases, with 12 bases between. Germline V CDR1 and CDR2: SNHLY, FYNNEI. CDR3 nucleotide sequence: TGTGCCAGCAGTGACGCTCCACCGACCTCTGGGGCCAACGTCCTGACTTTC. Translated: CASSDAPPTSGANVLTF.

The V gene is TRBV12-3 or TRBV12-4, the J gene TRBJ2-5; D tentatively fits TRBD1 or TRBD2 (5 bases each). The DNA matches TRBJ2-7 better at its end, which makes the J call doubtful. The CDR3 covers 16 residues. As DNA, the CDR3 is TGTGCCAGCAGTCTCACCCCGGGACGGTTTCCATACGAGCAGTACTTC. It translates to CASSLTPGRFPYEQYF.

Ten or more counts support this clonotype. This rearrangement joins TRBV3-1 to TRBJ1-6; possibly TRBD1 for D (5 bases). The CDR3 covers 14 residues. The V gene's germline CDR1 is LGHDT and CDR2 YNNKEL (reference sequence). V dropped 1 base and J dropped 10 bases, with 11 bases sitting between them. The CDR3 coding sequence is TGTGCCAGCAGCCAAGCGGGGTCAGGGTCACCCCTCCACTTT. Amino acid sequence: CASSQAGSGSPLHF.

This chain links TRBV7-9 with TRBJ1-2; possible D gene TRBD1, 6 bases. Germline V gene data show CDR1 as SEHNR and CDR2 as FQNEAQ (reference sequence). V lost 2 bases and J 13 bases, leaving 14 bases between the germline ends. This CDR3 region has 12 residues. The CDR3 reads CASSLPPGHSTF. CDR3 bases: TGTGCCAGCAGCTTACCCCCGGGACACTCCACCTTC.

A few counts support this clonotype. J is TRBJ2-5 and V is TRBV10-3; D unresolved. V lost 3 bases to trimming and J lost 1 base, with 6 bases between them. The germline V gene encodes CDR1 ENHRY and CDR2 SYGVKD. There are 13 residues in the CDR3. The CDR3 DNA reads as TGTGCCATCAGTGATGGCTCCCAAGAGACCCAGTACTTC. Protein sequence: CAISDGSQETQYF.

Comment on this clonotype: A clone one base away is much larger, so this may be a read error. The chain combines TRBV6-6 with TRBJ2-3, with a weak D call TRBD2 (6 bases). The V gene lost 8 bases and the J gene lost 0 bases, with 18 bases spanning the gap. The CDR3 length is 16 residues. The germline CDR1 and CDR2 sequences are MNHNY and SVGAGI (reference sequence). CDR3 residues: CASSTWGVTSTDTQYF. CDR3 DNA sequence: TGTGCCAGCTCTACGTGGGGGGTGACTAGCACAGATACGCAGTATTTT.

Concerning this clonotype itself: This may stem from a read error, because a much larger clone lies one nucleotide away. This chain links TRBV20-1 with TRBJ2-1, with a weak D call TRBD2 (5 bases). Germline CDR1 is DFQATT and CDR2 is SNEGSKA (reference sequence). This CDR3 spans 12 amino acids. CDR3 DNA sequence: TGCAGTACTAGAGGCCAGGTATATGAGCAGTTCTTC. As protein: CSTRGQVYEQFF.

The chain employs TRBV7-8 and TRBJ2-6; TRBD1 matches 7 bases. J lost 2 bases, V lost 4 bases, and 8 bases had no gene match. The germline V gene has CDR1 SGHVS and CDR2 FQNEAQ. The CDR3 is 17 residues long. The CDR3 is CASSSRQGTAGANVLTF. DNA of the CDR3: TGTGCCAGCAGCTCAAGACAGGGTACAGCTGGGGCCAACGTCCTGACTTTC.

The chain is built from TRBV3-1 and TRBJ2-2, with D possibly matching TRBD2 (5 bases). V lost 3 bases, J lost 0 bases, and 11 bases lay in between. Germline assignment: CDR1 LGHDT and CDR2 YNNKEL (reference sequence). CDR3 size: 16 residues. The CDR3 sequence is CASSQRVTTNTGELFF. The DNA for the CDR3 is TGTGCCAGCAGCCAGAGGGTAACTACGAACACCGGGGAGCTGTTTTTT.

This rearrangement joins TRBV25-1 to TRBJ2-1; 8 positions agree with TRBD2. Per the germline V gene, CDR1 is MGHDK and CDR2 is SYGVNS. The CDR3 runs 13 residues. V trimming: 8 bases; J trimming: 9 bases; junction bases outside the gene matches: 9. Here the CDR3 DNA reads TGTGCCAGCGTTATCGCGGGGGGTGGTGAGCAGTTCTTC. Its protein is CASVIAGGGEQFF. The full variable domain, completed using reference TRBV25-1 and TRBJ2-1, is EADIYQTPRYLVIGTGKKITLECSQTMGHDKMYWYQQDPGMELHLIHYSYGVNSTEKGDLSSESTVSRIRTEHFPLTLESARPSHTSQYLCASVIAGGGEQFFGPGTRLTVL.